This T cell receptor beta chain emerged from a study of cytomegalovirus exposure and HLA in healthy donors. Whole-study results and caveats: TCR beta V- and J-gene trimming was later associated with a missense DCLRE1C variant.

A word on this clone: What it binds is not known.

Germline-derived CDR1 and CDR2 are MGHRA and YSYEKL. CDR3 length equals 15 residues. The V and J ends lost 1 base and 2 bases respectively, with 11 bases between them. 13 Jbeta primers and 60 Vbeta primers were used for the PCR. Authors' data handling: Tens of millions of unique TCR beta chains, some 11 million shared, were counted in a later analysis. Libraries were prepared by immunoSEQ multiplex PCR; TCRdb keeps only in-frame clonotypes and omits some of them. V and J calls and clone size are given by that table; D and trimming were obtained from the DNA. The sample lists around 99,000 clones; around 70% were seen once.

The receptor was derived from a woman aged 70 to 79 in good health and CMV-seropositive. This chain joins TRBV4-1 and TRBJ1-2; D unclear. Source material: PBMCs. CDR3 protein: CASSQVISGNYGYTF. For the CDR3, the DNA is TGCGCCAGCAGCCAAGTGATTAGCGGGAACTATGGCTACACCTTC.